This is a list of T cell receptor beta chains from one sample in a study of response to subunit inactivated influenza vaccine. Using its own MiXCR run on the RT-PCR reads, TCRdb lists one record per CDR3 protein. Of hundreds of thousands of distinct CDR3 sequences in the sample, approximately 12% were seen once. Sequenced here: PBMCs from blood, sampled on the day of vaccination. The source of these receptors is a man over 45 who received an inactivated influenza vaccine. Each CDR3 is given with its conserved first and last residue. D genes are given only for firm matches. A row's size may be missing; if present it is once, few, many or a size class.

cdr3_nt	cdr3_aa	clone_size	v_call	d_call	j_call
TGTGCCAGCTCGCCGAACAGACAAGAGACCCAGTACTTC	CASSPNRQETQYF	many	TRBV18	NA	TRBJ2-5
TGTGCCAGCAGTTTACCCGGGACTAGATACAATGAGCAGTTCTTC	CASSLPGTRYNEQFF	NA	TRBV12-3/TRBV12-4	TRBD2	TRBJ2-1
TGCGCCAGCAGCTTGCTTAGGGACATCTCCTACGAGCAGTACTTC	CASSLLRDISYEQYF	NA	TRBV5-1	NA	TRBJ2-7
TGTGCCAGCAGCTACATCACCGGGACAGGGGTGCACGAGCAGTACTTC	CASSYITGTGVHEQYF	NA	TRBV13	TRBD1	TRBJ2-7
TGTGCCAGCAGTCCCGTCCCCAGCGCGGGAGAAAATGAGCAGTTCTTC	CASSPVPSAGENEQFF	NA	TRBV7-9	TRBD2	TRBJ2-1
TGTGCCAGCAGCCCACGGACTAGCGGGAGGAGGGGGGATACGCAGTATTTT	CASSPRTSGRRGDTQYF	many	TRBV7-2	TRBD2	TRBJ2-3
TGTGCCAGCAGGTTGGGGACCGGGGAGCTGTTTTTT	CASRLGTGELFF	many	TRBV11-3	NA	TRBJ2-2
TGTGCCAGCAGTTTAAGCTACTCAGATACGCAGTATTTT	CASSLSYSDTQYF	few	TRBV12-3/TRBV12-4	NA	TRBJ2-3
TGTGCCAGTAGTTGGCGGGCATTCTCCTACAATGAGCAGTTCTTC	CASSWRAFSYNEQFF	few	TRBV19	NA	TRBJ2-1
TGTGCCAGCACCAAAAGTGGGACGGCGAACACCGGGGAGCTGTTTTTT	CASTKSGTANTGELFF	NA	TRBV7-9	NA	TRBJ2-2
TGTGCCAGCAGCTTAGTGGGAGTGGCCTACAATGAGCAGTTCTTC	CASSLVGVAYNEQFF	few	TRBV7-2	NA	TRBJ2-1
TGCAGCGTTGAAGGTGGGCCAGGGCAAACCTACGAGCAGTACTTC	CSVEGGPGQTYEQYF	once	TRBV29-1	NA	TRBJ2-7
TGCGCCAGCAGCTGGACTAGCGCCGGGGAGCTGTTTTTT	CASSWTSAGELFF	few	TRBV5-1	TRBD2	TRBJ2-2
TGTGCCTGGAGTGAGGGAGCCCACCGCTACAATGAGCAGTTCTTC	CAWSEGAHRYNEQFF	NA	TRBV30	NA	TRBJ2-1
TGTGCCAGCTCACTAGGACGTTGGGACTATGGCTACACCTTC	CASSLGRWDYGYTF	NA	TRBV18	NA	TRBJ1-2
TGTGCCAGCAGTGACACCGACAGGGTTAGCGGGTGGTTCTACGAGCAGTACTTC	CASSDTDRVSGWFYEQYF	many	TRBV6-2/TRBV6-3	NA	TRBJ2-7
TGTGCCAGCAGCTTAGATCTGGTGCTAGCCAAAAACATTCAGTACTTC	CASSLDLVLAKNIQYF	NA	TRBV11-2	NA	TRBJ2-4
TGTGCCAGCAGTTACCGATCTACTAGCGGGGGGACTTACTCCTACGAGCAGTACTTC	CASSYRSTSGGTYSYEQYF	many	TRBV6-5	TRBD2	TRBJ2-7
TGTGCCAGCAGCGGGCGGACAGGGGGGACTGAAGCTTTCTTT	CASSGRTGGTEAFF	NA	TRBV9	TRBD1	TRBJ1-1
TGCAGTTCGGGGACAGACTACGAGCAGTACTTC	CSSGTDYEQYF	few	TRBV20-1	TRBD1	TRBJ2-7